This T cell receptor (beta chain) was sequenced in a study of blood T cells in healthy people across ages. Findings and limits, study-wide: When set beside aged donors, long-lived donors presented more naive CD4+ cells and higher diversity.

Only a few counts were recorded for this clonotype. No antigen is known for it. Trimming left V 4 bases short and J 7 bases short, with 11 bases between. The length of the CDR3 is 13 residues. Germline V CDR1 and CDR2: SGHAT, FQNNGV. Primed by a sample-barcoded 5' primer and a J-beta primer mix, a second PCR proceeded for 7 to 11 cycles. TCRdb re-called the 5' RACE reads through MiXCR, storing one row per CDR3 protein. Of about 780,000 distinct CDR3 sequences detected, more than 25% appear once; the ten largest clones hold approximately 2.9%. The sample also formed part of further work on T cells of mothers and their children. That investigation notes: For unrelated pairs as for related ones, thymic selection shapes TCR recombination output similarly. Compared with unrelated pairs, related mother-child pairs had slightly higher, non-significant overlap.

Sample: blood. The receptor comes from a boy aged 10-17 years in good health. The chain recombines TRBV11-2 with TRBJ1-5; D call uncertain. The DNA of the CDR3 is TGTGCCAGCAGCTCAGGTCCAGCCCAGCCCCAGCATTTT. Translating gives CASSSGPAQPQHF.